The rows below give T cell receptor beta chains drawn from one sample of a study of type 1 regulatory T cells. Their antigens are not known. One entry per CDR3 protein results from TCRdb running MiXCR on the reads. The table records tens of thousands of distinct CDR3 sequences, around 21% of them present only once. The sequencing input was cultured type 1 regulatory T (Tr1) cells, either the whole culture or a sorted fraction (not recorded which). These receptors were taken from a human donor in good health. Both conserved end residues are part of each CDR3. D genes are given only for firm matches. Size tells how often a clone was seen (once, few, many) or the class of an expanded clone, and some rows leave it out.

J	V	size	D	DNA	CDR3
TRBJ1-3	TRBV5-1	many	TRBD1	TGCGCCAGCAGCTTGGGTTCTCAGGGGGACGGAAACACCATATATTTT	CASSLGSQGDGNTIYF
TRBJ2-1	TRBV12-3/TRBV12-4	-	-	TGTGCCAGCAGTTATCAGGGGATAAATGAGCAGTTCTTC	CASSYQGINEQFF
TRBJ1-4	TRBV15	-	-	TGTGCCACCAGCTTACAACAGGGTGAAAAACTGTTTTTT	CATSLQQGEKLFF
TRBJ2-7	TRBV6-2/TRBV6-3	-	-	TGTGCCAGCCGAAATCCGGGCAGCGGCTACGAGCAGTACTTC	CASRNPGSGYEQYF
TRBJ1-1	TRBV20-1	many	-	TGCAGTGCCCGCTGGGTTGGGGGAAGAGCTTTCTTT	CSARWVGGRAFF
TRBJ1-5	TRBV7-3	-	-	TGTGCCAGCAGCTTAACGTTAGGTGACCCCCAGCATTTT	CASSLTLGDPQHF
TRBJ2-3	TRBV5-1	many	-	TGCGCCAGCAGCTTGGAAGACGGCACAGATACGCAGTATTTT	CASSLEDGTDTQYF
TRBJ1-2	TRBV12-3/TRBV12-4	many	-	TGTGCCAGCAGTTGGGGCCCTAACTATGGCTACACCTTC	CASSWGPNYGYTF
TRBJ2-5	TRBV28	few	-	TGTGCCAGCAGTTTATATGCAGGGGGGGAGACCCAGTACTTC	CASSLYAGGETQYF
TRBJ2-5	TRBV2	-	-	TGTGCCAGCAGGACCGGGCTATGGGAGACCCAGTACTTC	CASRTGLWETQYF
TRBJ1-5	TRBV20-1	-	TRBD1	TGCAGTGCTAGAAGGTCCGGACAGGTCAGTCAGCCCCAGCATTTT	CSARRSGQVSQPQHF
TRBJ2-5	TRBV29-1	few	-	TGCAGCGGGAAGGAGGGCGGGACCCAGTACTTC	CSGKEGGTQYF
TRBJ2-1	TRBV5-1	few	TRBD1	TGCGCCAGCAGCTCGACAGGGACCACCTACAATGAGCAGTTCTTC	CASSSTGTTYNEQFF
TRBJ2-5	TRBV29-1	-	TRBD1	TGCAGCGTTGTGGGACAGGCGGGTTGGGGAGAGACCCAGTACTTC	CSVVGQAGWGETQYF
TRBJ2-3	TRBV5-1	-	TRBD1	TGCGCCAGCAGCCTCCCAATGCCGGGACAGGGGGCCGGCACAGATACGCAGTATTTT	CASSLPMPGQGAGTDTQYF
TRBJ1-5	TRBV28	few	TRBD1	TGTGCCAGCAGCTCAGGACAGGTAGGAAATCAGCCCCAGCATTTT	CASSSGQVGNQPQHF
TRBJ2-1	TRBV5-1	few	-	TGCGCCAGCAGCCAAACAGGGCCCAATGAGCAGTTCTTC	CASSQTGPNEQFF
TRBJ2-5	TRBV7-3	-	-	TGTGCCAGCAGCTTAAAGAGGGAGACGACCCAGTACTTC	CASSLKRETTQYF
TRBJ2-4	TRBV20-1	few	-	TGCAGTGCTAGCCAGGCGCGGCCGAACATTCAGTACTTC	CSASQARPNIQYF
TRBJ2-7	TRBV3-1	few	TRBD2	TGTGCCAGCAGCCAAGAAGTACTAGCGGGAGTTAGTTTC	CASSQEVLAGVSF
TRBJ2-1	TRBV11-2	-	-	TGTGCCAGCAGCTCCTGGGTGGGGAGCTCCTACAATGAGCAGTTCTTC	CASSSWVGSSYNEQFF
TRBJ2-3	TRBV9	-	-	TGTGCCAGCAGCGTGGAGGGGGGGGACACAGATACGCAGTATTTT	CASSVEGGDTDTQYF
TRBJ1-5	TRBV7-2	few	TRBD1	TGTGCCAGCAGCCTCTTGCCAGGGGGCGATCAGCCCCAGCATTTT	CASSLLPGGDQPQHF
TRBJ2-3	TRBV30	few	-	TGTGCCTGGAGGACGAGTGGCACAGATACGCAGTATTTT	CAWRTSGTDTQYF
TRBJ2-1	TRBV5-1	-	TRBD2	TGCGCCAGCAGCTTGTCAGTATTGCTAGCGGGAGGGCGAAAGGATGAGCAGTTCTTC	CASSLSVLLAGGRKDEQFF
TRBJ1-1	TRBV6-1	-	-	TGTGCCAGCAGCGACCTGAGTCGGGCGACTGAAGCTTTCTTT	CASSDLSRATEAFF
TRBJ1-5	TRBV7-2	few	-	TGTGCCAGCAGCTTAAGCAGGGCAAATCAGCCCCAGCATTTT	CASSLSRANQPQHF
TRBJ2-3	TRBV7-6	-	TRBD2	TGTGCCAGCAGCTTGTCCGGGACTAGCTACACAGATACGCAGTATTTT	CASSLSGTSYTDTQYF
TRBJ2-6	TRBV7-2	-	-	TGTGCCAGCAGCTTATTGTCCTCTGGGGCCAACGTCCTGACTTTC	CASSLLSSGANVLTF
TRBJ2-3	TRBV9	-	TRBD2	TGTGCCAGCAGCGTAGAGGGACTAGTCGACACGCAGTATTTT	CASSVEGLVDTQYF